Listed below are T cell receptor beta chains from one sample, sequenced in a study of shared clonotypes between healthy human individuals. The protocol was immunoSEQ multiplex PCR, while the TCRdb copy is restricted to in-frame clones and leaves out a portion. Of roughly 1,500,000 clones in the sample, approximately 98.5% were seen once. The sequencing sample was made of naive CD4+ T cells sorted from blood. Source of these receptors: a man aged 25-45 years in good health. The CDR3 runs from the conserved cysteine through the conserved F or W. A D gene is named only where the DNA matches it firmly. Only part of the rows carry a size: once, few, many, or a class if the clone is expanded.

V gene	D gene	clone size	J gene	CDR3 length	CDR3 protein	CDR3 DNA
TRBV5-1	.	.	TRBJ2-5	14	CASSLEKGLGAQYF	TGCGCCAGCAGCTTGGAAAAGGGGCTCGGAGCCCAGTACTTC
TRBV19	.	.	TRBJ2-5	14	CASSPQGRQETQYF	TGTGCCAGTAGTCCACAGGGACGCCAAGAGACCCAGTACTTC
TRBV28	TRBD2	.	TRBJ2-1	15	CASSLLAGGVNEQFF	TGTGCCAGCAGTTTATTAGCGGGAGGAGTAAATGAGCAGTTCTTC
TRBV6-5	TRBD1	.	TRBJ2-4	14	CASTNDRVGIIQYF	TGTGCCAGCACTAACGACAGGGTTGGTATCATTCAGTACTTC
TRBV7-9	TRBD1	.	TRBJ1-1	13	CASSQQQGAEAFF	TGTGCCAGCAGCCAACAACAGGGGGCAGAAGCTTTCTTT
TRBV5-4	TRBD1	.	TRBJ1-4	17	CASSSAPAGTGGGKLFF	TGTGCCAGCAGCTCAGCCCCCGCCGGGACAGGGGGCGGTAAACTGTTTTTT
TRBV9	TRBD2	.	TRBJ2-1	15	CASSVGLADYNEQFF	TGTGCCAGCAGCGTAGGGCTAGCGGATTACAATGAGCAGTTCTTC
TRBV10-3	.	.	TRBJ1-2	15	CAISDRVEANYGYTF	TGTGCCATCAGTGATCGGGTGGAAGCTAACTATGGCTACACCTTC
TRBV6-1	.	.	TRBJ2-7	11	CASKRRDEQYF	TGTGCCAGCAAGCGGAGGGACGAGCAGTACTTC
TRBV5-1	.	.	TRBJ2-5	16	CASSLVGGGPQETQYF	TGCGCCAGCAGCTTGGTCGGGGGAGGACCTCAAGAGACCCAGTACTTC
TRBV18	.	.	TRBJ2-5	13	CASSKSQEETQYF	TGTGCCAGCTCAAAATCACAGGAAGAGACCCAGTACTTC
TRBV30	TRBD1	.	TRBJ2-5	13	CAWGQGYQETQYF	TGTGCCTGGGGACAGGGGTACCAAGAGACCCAGTACTTC
TRBV9	.	few	TRBJ1-1	17	CASSPGGPLTSNAEAFF	TGTGCCAGCAGCCCCGGTGGGCCCCTAACATCTAACGCTGAAGCTTTCTTT
TRBV21-1	.	once	TRBJ1-5	15	CASSKVRREPPPQHF	TGTGCCAGCAGCAAAGTGAGGAGGGAGCCACCGCCCCAGCATTTT
TRBV7-7	TRBD2	.	TRBJ2-5	15	CASSTLAGVIEAQYF	TGTGCCAGCAGCACCTTAGCGGGAGTGATTGAGGCCCAGTACTTC
TRBV9	.	.	TRBJ1-1	16	CASSAPYGRGNTEAFF	TGTGCCAGCAGCGCCCCCTATGGCCGGGGGAACACTGAAGCTTTCTTT
TRBV6-1	.	once	TRBJ2-2	15	CASSLGYDFTGELFF	TGTGCCAGCAGTCTGGGCTACGACTTCACCGGGGAGCTGTTTTTT
TRBV25-1	TRBD2	.	TRBJ2-5	16	CASSEGTSGRMETQYF	TGTGCCAGCAGTGAGGGGACTAGCGGGAGGATGGAGACCCAGTACTTC
TRBV5-6	.	once	TRBJ2-7	12	CASSFATYEQYF	TGTGCCAGCAGCTTTGCAACCTACGAGCAGTACTTC
TRBV6-1	.	.	TRBJ1-2	12	CASRADLYGYTF	TGTGCCAGCAGGGCCGACCTCTATGGCTACACCTTC
TRBV2	.	.	TRBJ2-7	15	CASSYQGMGIYEQYF	TGTGCCAGCAGTTACCAGGGGATGGGGATCTACGAGCAGTACTTC
TRBV5-4	.	once	TRBJ2-3	14	CASSSKLGGDTQYF	TGTGCCAGCAGCTCCAAATTGGGAGGAGATACGCAGTATTTT
TRBV28	TRBD1	.	TRBJ1-4	13	CASSPVHRGKLFF	TGTGCCAGCAGTCCGGTTCACAGGGGAAAACTGTTTTTT
TRBV29-1	TRBD2	.	TRBJ2-3	14	CSVEAGEGTDTQYF	TGCAGCGTTGAGGCGGGAGAGGGCACAGATACGCAGTATTTT
TRBV29-1	TRBD2	once	TRBJ2-1	15	CSLVGTSGAYNEQFF	TGCAGCTTGGTTGGAACGAGCGGGGCCTACAATGAGCAGTTCTTC
TRBV5-4	TRBD2	once	TRBJ2-4	16	CASSQTSGRAKNIQYF	TGTGCCAGCAGCCAGACTAGCGGGAGGGCCAAAAACATTCAGTACTTC
TRBV29-1	.	.	TRBJ1-1	15	CSVPGSTAKSLEAFF	TGCAGCGTCCCTGGGAGTACGGCAAAGTCACTTGAAGCTTTCTTT
TRBV5-1	TRBD2	.	TRBJ2-3	14	CASQAGVIPDTQYF	TGCGCCAGCCAAGCGGGAGTAATTCCAGATACGCAGTATTTT
TRBV5-1	.	.	TRBJ2-7	14	CASSFLGGSYEQYF	TGCGCCAGCAGCTTTTTGGGGGGCAGCTACGAGCAGTACTTC
TRBV10-1	TRBD2	.	TRBJ2-1	16	CASSDRGLASDNEQFF	TGCGCCAGCAGTGATAGGGGACTAGCGTCGGACAATGAGCAGTTCTTC
TRBV27	.	once	TRBJ2-3	12	CASRHLSDTQYF	TGTGCCAGCAGACATCTTTCGGATACGCAGTATTTT
TRBV5-4	TRBD2	.	TRBJ2-7	15	CASSSRSGGTYEQYF	TGTGCCAGCAGCAGCCGGAGCGGGGGGACCTACGAGCAGTACTTC
TRBV5-4	.	.	TRBJ1-2	14	CASSLDLANYGYTF	TGTGCCAGCAGCTTGGATTTGGCTAACTATGGCTACACCTTC
TRBV28	TRBD1	.	TRBJ2-3	15	CASSSPGQNTDTQYF	TGTGCCAGCAGTTCCCCGGGACAGAACACAGATACGCAGTATTTT
TRBV5-1	TRBD1	.	TRBJ2-1	15	CASSSDRVPYNEQFF	TGCGCCAGCAGCTCCGACAGGGTCCCCTACAATGAGCAGTTCTTC
TRBV11-1	.	once	TRBJ1-4	12	CASSFGSEKLFF	TGTGCCAGCAGCTTCGGGAGTGAAAAACTGTTTTTT
TRBV9	.	.	TRBJ1-2	14	CASSVGRFAGGYTF	TGTGCCAGCAGCGTAGGCAGGTTCGCGGGGGGCTACACCTTC
TRBV18	TRBD2	.	TRBJ2-2	16	CASSPRQRDDTGELFF	TGTGCCAGCTCACCACGGCAGCGGGATGACACCGGGGAGCTGTTTTTT
TRBV5-6	.	.	TRBJ1-2	14	CASSLRTDSHGYTF	TGTGCCAGCAGCTTGCGGACAGACAGCCATGGCTACACCTTC
TRBV29-1	TRBD2	.	TRBJ2-7	16	CSAHPGLAGKTYEQYF	TGCAGCGCGCACCCGGGACTAGCGGGGAAAACCTACGAGCAGTACTTC
TRBV27	TRBD1	.	TRBJ2-7	14	CASSLPGQGSEQYF	TGTGCCAGCAGTTTACCAGGACAGGGATCCGAGCAGTACTTC
TRBV14	.	.	TRBJ1-4	16	CASSHFPRVTNEKLFF	TGTGCCAGCAGCCACTTCCCGCGAGTTACTAATGAAAAACTGTTTTTT
TRBV29-1	.	.	TRBJ1-3	12	CSVGSTGNTIYF	TGCAGCGTTGGTTCAACTGGAAACACCATATATTTT
TRBV27	TRBD1	.	TRBJ2-1	14	CASSPRDRYNEQFF	TGTGCCAGCAGCCCCCGGGACAGGTACAATGAGCAGTTCTTC
TRBV27	.	.	TRBJ1-4	13	CAKIGRMQEKLFF	TGTGCCAAGATTGGTAGGATGCAGGAAAAACTGTTTTTT
TRBV29-1	.	.	TRBJ2-1	12	CSVKSWWNEQFF	TGCAGCGTTAAGAGTTGGTGGAATGAGCAGTTCTTC
TRBV13	TRBD1	.	TRBJ2-1	14	CASSTRGHGNEQFF	TGTGCCAGCAGCACCAGGGGGCACGGCAATGAGCAGTTCTTC
TRBV11-2	TRBD1	.	TRBJ2-1	14	CASRRQGTQNEQFF	TGTGCCAGCAGGCGACAGGGGACACAAAATGAGCAGTTCTTC